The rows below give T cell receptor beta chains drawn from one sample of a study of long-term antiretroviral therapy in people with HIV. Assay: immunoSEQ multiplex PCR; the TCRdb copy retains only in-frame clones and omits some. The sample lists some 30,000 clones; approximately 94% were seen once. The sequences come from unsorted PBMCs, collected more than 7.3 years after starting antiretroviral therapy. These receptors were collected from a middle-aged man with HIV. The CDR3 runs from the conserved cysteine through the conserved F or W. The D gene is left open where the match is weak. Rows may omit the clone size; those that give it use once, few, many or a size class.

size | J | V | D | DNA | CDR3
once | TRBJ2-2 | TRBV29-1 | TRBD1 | TGCAGCGCTGGGACAGGGGAGGCCGGGGAGCTGTTTTTT | CSAGTGEAGELFF
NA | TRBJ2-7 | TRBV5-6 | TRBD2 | TGTGCCAGCAGCTTGACTAGCGGGGCTGACTACGAGCAGTACTTC | CASSLTSGADYEQYF
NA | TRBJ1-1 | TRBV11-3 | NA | TGTGCCAGCAGCTTGAGATCGGGGCTGAACACTGAAGCTTTCTTT | CASSLRSGLNTEAFF
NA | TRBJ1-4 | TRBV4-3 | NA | TGCGCCAGCAGCCAGCGGACGGTGGTAGGTGAAAAACTGTTTTTT | CASSQRTVVGEKLFF
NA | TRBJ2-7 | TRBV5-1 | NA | TGCGCCAGCAGCCCAAATCCCGACAGAAGGGACGAGCAGTACTTC | CASSPNPDRRDEQYF
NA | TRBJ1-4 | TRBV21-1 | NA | TGTGCCAGTGGACCCGACGAAAAACTGTTTTTT | CASGPDEKLFF
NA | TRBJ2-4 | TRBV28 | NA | TGTGCCAGCAGTCTCCCGAGGAAGATTCAGTACTTC | CASSLPRKIQYF
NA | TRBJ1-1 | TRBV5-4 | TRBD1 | TGTGCCAGCAGCGTGGGACAGGGGGCGGGCGCTGAAGCTTTCTTT | CASSVGQGAGAEAFF
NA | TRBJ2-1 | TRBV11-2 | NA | TGTGCCAGCAGCTTAGAAATTCGCCAGAGCTCCTACAATGAGCAGTTCTTC | CASSLEIRQSSYNEQFF
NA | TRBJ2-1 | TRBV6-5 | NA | TGTGCCAGCAGTTACTCGGGCGGGCAGTTCTTC | CASSYSGGQFF
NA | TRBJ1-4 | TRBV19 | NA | TGTGCCAGTAGCCCCCGGGGACCTAATGAAAAACTGTTTTTT | CASSPRGPNEKLFF
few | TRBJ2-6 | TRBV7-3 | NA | TGTGCCAGCAGCTTAATGGGGGCCTCTGGGGCCAACGTCCTGACTTTC | CASSLMGASGANVLTF
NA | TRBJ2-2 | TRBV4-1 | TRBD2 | TGCGCCAGCAGCCAAGAAGGGAGGGACACCGGGGAGCTGTTTTTT | CASSQEGRDTGELFF
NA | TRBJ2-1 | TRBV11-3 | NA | TGTGCCAGCAGCTCCTCCAGGAGAGCAGACAATGAGCAGTTCTTC | CASSSSRRADNEQFF
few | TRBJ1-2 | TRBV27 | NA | TGTGCCAGCAGTTTGTGGGCAGGAGATGGCTACACCTTC | CASSLWAGDGYTF
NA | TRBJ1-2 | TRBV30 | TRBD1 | TGTGCCTGGAGCGTGAACAGGGGACTAGCTAACTATGGCTACACCTTC | CAWSVNRGLANYGYTF
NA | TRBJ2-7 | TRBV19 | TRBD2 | TGTGCCAGTAGCAACAGCGGGGGGGCCTACGAGCAGTACTTC | CASSNSGGAYEQYF
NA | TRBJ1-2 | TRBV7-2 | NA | TGTGCCAGCAGCTTACAGGCCGTCTATGGCTACACCTTC | CASSLQAVYGYTF
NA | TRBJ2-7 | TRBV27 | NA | TGTGCCAGCAGTTTCTCGAAGGGGAGCGAGCAGTACTTC | CASSFSKGSEQYF
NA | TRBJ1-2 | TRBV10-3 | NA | TGTGCCATCAGTGAGTCTGGGAGGGGCGGAGATGGCTACACCTTC | CAISESGRGGDGYTF
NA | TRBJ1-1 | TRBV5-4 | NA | TGTGCCAGCAGTCCCGGGACTACCTGGACTGAAGCTTTCTTT | CASSPGTTWTEAFF
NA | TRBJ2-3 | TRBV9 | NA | TGTGCCAGCAGCGGTGGACGTTGGGGGGGCACAGATACGCAGTATTTT | CASSGGRWGGTDTQYF
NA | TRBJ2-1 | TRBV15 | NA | TGTGCCACCAGCAGAGATTTCGGGAGAAGCTCCTACAATGAGCAGTTCTTC | CATSRDFGRSSYNEQFF
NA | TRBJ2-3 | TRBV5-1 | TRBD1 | TGCGCCAGCAGCGGAGGACAGGGGACCACAGATACGCAGTATTTT | CASSGGQGTTDTQYF
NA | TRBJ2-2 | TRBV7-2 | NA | TGTGCCAGCAGCTTAGCAAAGGGGGGGACGAACACCGGGGAGCTGTTTTTT | CASSLAKGGTNTGELFF
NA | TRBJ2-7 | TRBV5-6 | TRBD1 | TGTGCCAGCAGCTCCGAACCGGGACAGAGTTACGAGCAGTACTTC | CASSSEPGQSYEQYF
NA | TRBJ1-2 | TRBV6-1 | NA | TGTGCCAGCAGCGGGGGCTATGGCTACACCTTC | CASSGGYGYTF
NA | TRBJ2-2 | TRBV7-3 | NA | TGTGCCAGCAGATCGAATAGCCGGGGCACCGGGGAGCTGTTTTTT | CASRSNSRGTGELFF
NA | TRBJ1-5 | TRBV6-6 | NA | TGTGCCAGCAGGCCAGGAGTTTACAGCAATCAGCCCCAGCATTTT | CASRPGVYSNQPQHF
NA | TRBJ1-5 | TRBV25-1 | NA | TGTGCCAGCAGTGATCCTGGGGGCATGCAGCCCCAGCATTTT | CASSDPGGMQPQHF
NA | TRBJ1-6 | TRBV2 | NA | TGTGCCAGCAGGGCAGGGGCTCGTTATTCACCCCTCCACTTT | CASRAGARYSPLHF
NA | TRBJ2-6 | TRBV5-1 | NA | TGCGCCAGCAGCTTCTCCGGGGCCTCTGGGGCCAACGTCCTGACTTTC | CASSFSGASGANVLTF
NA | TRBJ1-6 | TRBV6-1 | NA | TGTGCCAGCAGTGAGAGCTCCTATAATTCACCCCTCCACTTT | CASSESSYNSPLHF
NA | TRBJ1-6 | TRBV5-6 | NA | TGTGCCAGCAGCTTGAATTCCTATAATTCACCCCTCCACTTT | CASSLNSYNSPLHF
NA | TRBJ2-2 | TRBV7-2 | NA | TGTGCCAGCAGCTTTCAGTGGACCGGGGAGCTGTTTTTT | CASSFQWTGELFF
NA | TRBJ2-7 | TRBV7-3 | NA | TGTGCCAGCAGCTTAGCCGGCAGGGGTTCCGAGCAGTACTTC | CASSLAGRGSEQYF
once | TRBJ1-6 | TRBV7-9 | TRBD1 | TGTGCCAGCAGCGATGGACAGGGGCGAGCACCCCTCCACTTT | CASSDGQGRAPLHF
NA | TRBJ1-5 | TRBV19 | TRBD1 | TGTGCCAGTAGTTCCGGGACAGGGGAGAGCAATCAGCCCCAGCATTTT | CASSSGTGESNQPQHF
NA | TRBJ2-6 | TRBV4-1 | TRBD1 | TGCGCCAGCAGCCAAGGCCAGGGGGTGTCTGGGGCCAACGTCCTGACTTTC | CASSQGQGVSGANVLTF
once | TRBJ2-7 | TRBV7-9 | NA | TGTGCCAGCAGCTTAGGGCAGGGGACTCGTGAGCAGTACTTC | CASSLGQGTREQYF
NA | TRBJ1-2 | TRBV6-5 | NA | TGTGCCAGCAGTTCGGACACCTTGAACTATGGCTACACCTTC | CASSSDTLNYGYTF
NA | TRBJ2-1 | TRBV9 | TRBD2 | TGTGCCAGCAGCGTAGCGTTTAACTCAGCGGGGAACCTCAATGAGCAGTTCTTC | CASSVAFNSAGNLNEQFF
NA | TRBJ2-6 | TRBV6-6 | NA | TGTGCCAGCATGTTAAGGGTAACTGGGGCCAACGTCCTGACTTTC | CASMLRVTGANVLTF
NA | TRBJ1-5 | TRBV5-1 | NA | TGCGCCAGCAGCTTGGAGGGGGGCCGAACTGGTCAGCCCCAGCATTTT | CASSLEGGRTGQPQHF
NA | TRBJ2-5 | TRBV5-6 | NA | TGTGCCAGCAGCTTTACCCTAAGGGACGAGACCCAGTACTTC | CASSFTLRDETQYF
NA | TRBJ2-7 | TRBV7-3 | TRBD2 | TGTGCCAGCAGCTTGGCTAGCGGGGTTCCCCTCTACGAGCAGTACTTC | CASSLASGVPLYEQYF